These 20 T cell receptor beta chains were sequenced from one sample in a study of T cell repertoires in cytomegalovirus infection. One entry per CDR3 protein results from TCRdb running MiXCR on the reads. Here the sample spans more than 150,000 distinct CDR3 sequences, roughly 19% being singletons. The material sequenced was PBMCs. These receptors all stem from a human donor in good health (CMV status not recorded). Some clones in this sample may be carry-over from other donors' samples.

The V and J genes are TRBV4-1 and TRBJ2-1; 7 bases are shared with TRBD1. The germline CDR1 and CDR2 sequences are MGHRA and YSYEKL. V lost 0 bases, J lost 2 bases, and 16 bases stayed unmatched. The length of the CDR3 is 20 residues. The CDR3 protein is CASSQDSRGWVGGPYNEQFF. The DNA of the CDR3 is TGCGCCAGCAGCCAAGATTCTCGAGGGTGGGTAGGGGGCCCCTACAATGAGCAGTTCTTC.

The chain's CDR3 is CSVPGTDSYEQYF. The CDR3 region has the DNA TGCAGCGTTCCCGGGACGGACTCCTACGAGCAGTACTTC. The chain joins TRBV29-1 to TRBJ2-7; D is perhaps TRBD1 or TRBD2 (5 bases each). This CDR3 is built from 13 residues. With 5 bases removed from V and 0 bases from J, the gap between germline ends came to 11 bases. Germline V gives CDR1 SQVTM, CDR2 ANQGSEA.

This chain joins TRBV28 and TRBJ1-6; maybe TRBD1 (5 bases). The ends were cut back, 5 bases at V and 9 bases at J, with 17 bases in the middle. The CDR3 runs to 15 residues. CDR1 is MDHEN, CDR2 SYDVKM, per germline. The CDR3 here is CASSPQVGGSSPLHF. Written as DNA, the CDR3 is TGTGCCAGCAGTCCCCAGGTGGGGGGATCTTCACCCCTCCACTTT.

This clonotype was observed at least ten times. The V gene is TRBV6-1, the J gene TRBJ2-5, with a weak D call TRBD2 (6 bases). V was trimmed by 7 bases and J by 4 bases, leaving 22 bases between them. The germline V gene encodes CDR1 MNHNS and CDR2 SASEGT. The CDR3 runs to 16 residues. CDR3 nucleotide sequence: TGTGCCAGCAAACTTCTGGGACCGGAGGGTAGAGAGACCCAGTACTTC. Its protein is CASKLLGPEGRETQYF.

This clonotype was counted at least ten times. V gene TRBV20-1 combines with J gene TRBJ1-2; D call uncertain. Trimming stripped 2 bases from V and 3 bases from J, with 7 bases between. The germline V gene has CDR1 DFQATT and CDR2 SNEGSKA (reference sequence). The CDR3 loop spans 12 amino acids. CDR3 sequence reads: CSARIGDYGYTF. As DNA, the CDR3 is TGCAGTGCTAGAATCGGAGACTATGGCTACACCTTC.

This clonotype was seen many times. A junction boundary mismatches the germline segment, possibly from a read error. This chain connects TRBV7-2 to TRBJ1-1; tentative D call: TRBD1 (6 bases). The CDR3 loop spans 15 amino acids. CDR1 SGHTA and CDR2 FQGNSA come from the germline V gene. CDR3 loop: CASSSNRVGNAEAFF. The CDR3 coding sequence is TGTGCCAGCAGCTCAAACAGGGTCGGGAACGCTGAAGCTTTCTTT. Based on the CDR3 plus reference TRBV7-2 and TRBJ1-1, the full variable domain is GAGVSQSPSNKVTEKGKDVELRCDPISGHTALYWYRQSLGQGLEFLIYFQGNSAPDKSGLPSDRFSAERTGGSVSTLTIQRTQQEDSAVYLCASSSNRVGNAEAFFGQGTRLTVV.

This clonotype was counted many times. This rearrangement joins TRBV10-3 to TRBJ1-5, with 10 bases matching TRBD1. Trimming took 8 bases from V and 2 from J; bases not matched to a gene: 3. Germline lookup yields CDR1 ENHRY and CDR2 SYGVKD. This CDR3 is 14 amino acids long. Here the CDR3 reads CAIGGTGGNQPQHF. For the CDR3, the DNA is TGTGCCATCGGGGGGACAGGGGGCAATCAGCCCCAGCATTTT.

This clonotype was observed a few times. V gene TRBV7-8 combines with J gene TRBJ2-3; no definite D call. Germline V gene data show CDR1 as SGHVS and CDR2 as FQNEAQ. This CDR3 is built from 16 residues. The V end was cut by 3 bases, the J end by 0 bases, with 13 bases between. This chain's CDR3 is CASSFQLSASTDTQYF. The CDR3 region has the DNA TGTGCCAGCAGCTTTCAACTTTCTGCTAGCACAGATACGCAGTATTTT.

This clonotype was detected many times. This chain connects TRBV7-8 to TRBJ1-2; D is ambiguous. Germline CDR1 and CDR2: SGHVS and FQNEAQ. The CDR3 is 13 residues long. V lost 1 base and J 4 bases, leaving 7 bases between the germline ends. The CDR3 DNA reads TGTGCCAGCAGCTTAGACAGATCCTATGGCTACACCTTC. It is translated as CASSLDRSYGYTF.

V usage is TRBV19 and J usage is TRBJ2-7, with D possibly matching TRBD1 (7 bases). The CDR3 spans 15 residues. Trimming took 1 base from V and 2 from J, leaving 12 bases between them. The V gene's germline CDR1 is LNHDA and CDR2 SQIVND (reference sequence). The CDR3 coding sequence is TGTGCCAGTAGTATAGCGGCAGGGGGGACCTACGAGCAGTACTTC. The encoded protein is CASSIAAGGTYEQYF. Full variable domain (outside the CDR3, taken from reference TRBV19 and TRBJ2-7): DGGITQSPKYLFRKEGQNVTLSCEQNLNHDAMYWYRQDPGQGLRLIYYSQIVNDFQKGDIAEGYSVSREKKESFPLTVTSAQKNPTAFYLCASSIAAGGTYEQYFGPGTRLTVT.

This clonotype was seen only a few times. V is TRBV2 and J is TRBJ2-1; a weak D match, TRBD2 (6 bases). This CDR3 is built from 14 residues. CDR1 is SNHLY and CDR2 is FYNNEI in the germline V gene. Trimming cost V 3 bases and J 8 bases, with 14 bases left between them. The CDR3: CASSDLTSLDEQFF. CDR3 sequence (DNA): TGTGCCAGCAGTGACCTTACTAGCCTCGATGAGCAGTTCTTC.

This clonotype has at least ten counts. This rearrangement joins TRBV7-2 to TRBJ1-5; D may be TRBD1 (5 bases). This CDR3 has 15 residues. V was cut by 3 bases and J by 4 bases, with 13 bases left in between. Looked up from germline, CDR1 is SGHTA and CDR2 is FQGNSA. CDR3 region: CASSLEGRENQPQHF. CDR3 bases: TGTGCCAGCAGCTTGGAGGGCAGGGAGAATCAGCCCCAGCATTTT. The full variable domain, in which reference TRBV7-2 and TRBJ1-5 provide the parts outside the CDR3, is GAGVSQSPSNKVTEKGKDVELRCDPISGHTALYWYRQSLGQGLEFLIYFQGNSAPDKSGLPSDRFSAERTGGSVSTLTIQRTQQEDSAVYLCASSLEGRENQPQHFGDGTRLSIL.

V usage is TRBV4-2 and J usage is TRBJ1-2, with a weak D call TRBD1 (5 bases). The CDR3 is made up of 15 amino acids. V gave up 4 bases and J gave up 10 bases, with 22 bases separating them. In germline, CDR1 is LGHNA, CDR2 YNFKEQ. The CDR3 bases are TGTGCCAGCAGCCTCGGGACGCCCCTGAGGGCTTTCTACACCTTC. Translation: CASSLGTPLRAFYTF.

The chain links TRBV30 to TRBJ2-1, with TRBD2 matching 9 bases. Germline loops: CDR1 GTSNPN, CDR2 SVGIG (reference sequence). The J segment lost 6 bases and the V segment lost 0 bases, leaving 12 bases of the junction unmatched. The CDR3 length is 17 residues. This chain's CDR3 is CAWSVRASGKAPNEQFF. The CDR3 region has the DNA TGTGCCTGGAGTGTCCGGGCTAGCGGGAAGGCCCCCAATGAGCAGTTCTTC.

The CDR3 nucleotides are TGTGCCAGCAGGACTAGCGGGAGCAACGAGCAGTACTTC. This codes for CASRTSGSNEQYF. The chain carries TRBV12-3 or TRBV12-4 and TRBJ2-7; TRBD2 matches 12 bases. V trimming: 6 bases; J trimming: 5 bases; junction bases outside the gene matches: 2. The CDR3 has 13 amino acids.

This chain connects TRBV7-2 to TRBJ2-5, with 8 bases that match TRBD1. V dropped 2 bases and J dropped 5; count of bases not matched to a gene: 10. The germline V gene encodes CDR1 SGHTA and CDR2 FQGNSA. The CDR3 spans 16 residues. CDR3 loop: CASSLNGAGGWETQYF. In DNA form, the CDR3 reads TGTGCCAGCAGCTTAAATGGAGCAGGGGGCTGGGAGACCCAGTACTTC.

This clonotype has more than one count but fewer than ten. This sequence joins TRBV10-3 and TRBJ2-7; 7 bases are a match to TRBD1. This CDR3 has 14 residues. Trimming cost V 4 bases and J 3 bases; bases outside gene matches: 6. Germline V CDR1 and CDR2: ENHRY, SYGVKD. The CDR3 protein is CAISVLGQNYEQYF. The CDR3 coding sequence is TGTGCCATCAGTGTCTTGGGACAGAACTACGAGCAGTACTTC.

The V and J genes are TRBV19 and TRBJ2-5, with D possibly matching TRBD1 (5 bases). The CDR3 spans 13 residues. The germline gives CDR1 LNHDA, CDR2 SQIVND (reference sequence). Between the trimmed V and J ends, which lost 8 bases and 4 bases, there was a span of 14 bases. The chain's CDR3 is CASAGYAIETQYF. As DNA, the CDR3 is TGTGCCAGTGCAGGGTATGCGATAGAGACCCAGTACTTC.

This clonotype was detected only a few times. V is TRBV7-4 and J is TRBJ2-7; TRBD2 matches at 9 bases. The V segment lost 5 bases and the J segment 1 base; nucleotides outside the gene matches: 6. In germline, CDR1 is SGHVT, CDR2 SQSDAQ. The CDR3 length is 15 residues. The CDR3 nucleotides are TGTGCCAGCAGCGCGACTAGCGGCACTTCCTACGAGCAGTACTTC. Its translation is CASSATSGTSYEQYF.

This clonotype has ten or more counts. V gene TRBV12-3 or TRBV12-4 combines with J gene TRBJ1-2; no reliable D call. The V end was cut by 1 base, the J end by 4 bases, with 13 bases between. This CDR3 is 15 amino acids long. The CDR3 spells CASSLGGFGGYGYTF. The CDR3 DNA reads as TGTGCCAGCAGTTTAGGCGGATTTGGAGGCTATGGCTACACCTTC.